A single sample is the source of the 15 T cell receptor beta chains below, sequenced in a study of shared clonotypes between healthy human individuals. The data were produced by immunoSEQ multiplex PCR, yet TCRdb's version contains in-frame clones alone and is incomplete. The data contain about 2 million clones, about 94% of them seen just once; the ten biggest clones take up under 1.5%. Naivety among CD8 cells was defined by CD45RO negativity and positive CCR7 selection, thereby excluding terminally differentiated effector memory CD45RA+ cells. The sample comprised naive CD8+ T cells sorted from blood. Receptors were obtained from a man in his late teens or twenties in good health.

The chain employs TRBV4-3 and TRBJ2-7; TRBD1 matches at 10 bases. V trimming: 5 bases; J trimming: 5 bases; junction bases outside the gene matches: 6. Germline V gene sequence: CDR1 LGHNA, CDR2 YSLEER. There are 14 residues in the CDR3. CDR3 region: CASSFRDRGHEQYF. For the CDR3, the DNA is TGCGCCAGCAGCTTTCGGGACAGGGGACACGAGCAGTACTTC.

The chain links TRBV5-8 to TRBJ2-7; a possible D gene is TRBD1 (6 bases). Germline V gives CDR1 SGHTS, CDR2 YDEGEE. V was cut by 3 bases and J by 3 bases, with 10 bases left in between. This CDR3 spans 13 amino acids. CDR3 sequence reads: CASSWDTGYEQYF. For the CDR3, the DNA is TGTGCCAGCAGCTGGGACACCGGCTACGAGCAGTACTTC.

The V call is TRBV4-3, the J call TRBJ2-3; no firm D call. V was shortened by 0 bases and J by 4 bases, with 14 bases between the two germline ends. The CDR3 extends over 16 amino acids. Germline CDR1 and CDR2: LGHNA and YSLEER. This CDR3 is CASSQERLGLADTQYF. In nucleotides, the CDR3 is TGCGCCAGCAGCCAAGAGCGTTTGGGGTTGGCAGATACGCAGTATTTT.

The rearrangement uses TRBV27 and TRBJ2-5; a possible D gene is TRBD1 (5 bases). Trimming took 5 bases from V and 0 from J, leaving 16 bases between them. Germline-derived CDR1 and CDR2 are MNHEY and SMNVEV (reference sequence). CDR3 length equals 16 residues. CDR3 residues: CASSASQGHYQETQYF. The CDR3 DNA sequence: TGTGCCAGCAGTGCCTCCCAGGGTCACTACCAAGAGACCCAGTACTTC.

The rearrangement links TRBV7-9 to TRBJ2-5, with a possible D match to TRBD1 (6 bases). The CDR3 is made up of 16 amino acids. Germline V lookup: CDR1 SEHNR, CDR2 FQNEAQ (reference sequence). V lost 3 bases, J lost 2 bases, and 16 bases lay in between. For the CDR3, the DNA is TGTGCCAGCAGCTTCCAGACAGGAACCCCTCAAGAGACCCAGTACTTC. It specifies CASSFQTGTPQETQYF.

V is TRBV5-1 and J is TRBJ2-3, with no clear D. The germline V gene encodes CDR1 SGHRS and CDR2 YFSETQ. Trimming left V 0 bases short and J 2 bases short, with 7 bases between. The CDR3 contains 14 residues. The CDR3 is CASSLEHTTDTQYF. CDR3 coding DNA: TGCGCCAGCAGCTTGGAGCACACCACAGATACGCAGTATTTT.

The rearrangement joins TRBV4-3 to TRBJ1-1; 8 bases align to TRBD1. The CDR3 is 16 amino acids. V lost 1 base to trimming and J lost 5 bases; unmatched junction nucleotides: 9. The germline gives CDR1 LGHNA, CDR2 YSLEER. This CDR3 is CASSQGFTGTGTEAFF. Here the CDR3 DNA reads TGCGCCAGCAGCCAAGGGTTTACCGGGACAGGTACTGAAGCTTTCTTT.

This sequence joins TRBV7-9 and TRBJ1-1; no reliable D call. The germline V gene has CDR1 SEHNR and CDR2 FQNEAQ (reference sequence). This CDR3 has 14 amino acids. Trimming took off 7 bases at V and 0 bases at J, with 12 bases between the two ends. Here the CDR3 reads CASNGRLLNTEAFF. The CDR3 nucleotides are TGTGCCAGCAATGGACGGCTTTTGAACACTGAAGCTTTCTTT.

This chain joins TRBV15 and TRBJ1-5, with D uncertain. V was cut by 0 bases and J by 3 bases, with 3 bases left in between. The length of the CDR3 is 13 residues. Germline assignment: CDR1 LNHNV and CDR2 YYDKDF (reference sequence). The CDR3 coding sequence is TGTGCCACCAGCAGAGATTTCAATCAGCCCCAGCATTTT. This sequence encodes CATSRDFNQPQHF.

As regards this clone: One end of the junction varies from germline; a read error may be responsible. The gene calls are TRBV2 and TRBJ2-7; perhaps TRBD1 as D (5 bases). Germline CDR1 SNHLY, CDR2 FYNNEI. The CDR3 runs 16 residues. The CDR3 region is CVSSEYLVVREGEQYF. The CDR3 nucleotides read TGTGTCAGCAGTGAATACCTAGTGGTCAGGGAAGGCGAGCAGTACTTC.

V usage is TRBV11-2 and J usage is TRBJ2-1, with D possibly being TRBD1 or TRBD2 (5 bases each). Per germline, CDR1 SGHAT and CDR2 FQNNGV. The CDR3 spans 15 residues. V lost 4 bases, J lost 9 bases, and 19 bases lay in between. CDR3 amino acids: CASSSGRGFSVEQFF. In DNA, the CDR3 is TGTGCCAGCAGCTCGGGACGGGGCTTCAGTGTTGAGCAGTTCTTC.

This chain connects TRBV10-2 to TRBJ2-7, with D hard to call. The CDR3 length is 16 residues. With 0 bases removed from V and 4 bases from J, the gap between germline ends came to 16 bases. The V gene's germline CDR1 is WSHSY and CDR2 SAAADI. CDR3: CASSESWSRNRYEQYF. The CDR3 DNA follows: TGCGCCAGCAGTGAGTCGTGGAGCAGGAACCGGTACGAGCAGTACTTC.

This clone occurred once. Other DNA sequences of this sample code for an identical CDR3. The genes are TRBV7-9 and TRBJ2-1; weak D call: TRBD1 (5 bases). With 0 bases removed from V and 4 bases from J, the gap between germline ends came to 10 bases. Germline CDR1 SEHNR, CDR2 FQNEAQ (reference sequence). The CDR3 contains 15 residues. CDR3 nucleotide sequence: TGTGCCAGCAGCTTAGCAGGGGCCTCGTACAATGAGCAGTTCTTC. Encoded protein: CASSLAGASYNEQFF.

The chain employs TRBV13 and TRBJ1-3; D gene uncertain. The CDR3 contains 15 residues. Germline lookup yields CDR1 PRHDT and CDR2 FYEKMQ (reference sequence). V was shortened by 5 bases and J by 1 base, with 12 bases between the two germline ends. In nucleotides, the CDR3 is TGTGCCAGCAGCACCGGACTGAAATCTGGAAACACCATATATTTT. Translating it yields CASSTGLKSGNTIYF.

This chain links TRBV4-1 with TRBJ2-1; D is unresolved. Germline V gene sequence: CDR1 MGHRA, CDR2 YSYEKL. The CDR3 contains 13 residues. Trimming pared 3 bases from V and 2 bases from J, leaving 5 bases between. The CDR3 spells CASSHQPYNEQFF. The CDR3 bases are TGCGCCAGCAGCCATCAACCCTACAATGAGCAGTTCTTC.